This TCR beta chain was found in a study of identical twins. Points from the study as a whole: The abundant beta clonotypes from cord blood had fewer insertions, and memory repertoires had none of this. Twins' surplus sharing was weaker for beta out-of-frame sequences.

The length of the CDR3 is 15 residues. Trimming took off 1 base at V and 4 bases at J, with 14 bases between the two ends. Germline V lookup: CDR1 SEHNR, CDR2 FQNEAQ (reference sequence). A few counts support this clonotype. Antigen specificity is unknown. Carrying unique molecular identifiers, the cDNA also gained a universal primer site through template switching. TCRdb recomputed calls from the 5' RACE reads with MiXCR, one row per CDR3 protein. Here the sample spans nearly 900,000 distinct CDR3 sequences, around an eighth being singletons. These data are also associated with another study on yellow fever vaccine responses in identical twins. That paper notes: Twins reportedly mounted vaccine T cell responses that seemed partly convergent, partly personalized.

Source material: PBMCs. The rearrangement links TRBV7-9 to TRBJ2-7; no clear D. This sequence originates from a woman younger than 30 in good health. CDR3 sequence reads: CASSLEGSNHYEQYF. CDR3 bases: TGTGCCAGCAGCTTAGAAGGCTCAAACCATTACGAGCAGTACTTC.